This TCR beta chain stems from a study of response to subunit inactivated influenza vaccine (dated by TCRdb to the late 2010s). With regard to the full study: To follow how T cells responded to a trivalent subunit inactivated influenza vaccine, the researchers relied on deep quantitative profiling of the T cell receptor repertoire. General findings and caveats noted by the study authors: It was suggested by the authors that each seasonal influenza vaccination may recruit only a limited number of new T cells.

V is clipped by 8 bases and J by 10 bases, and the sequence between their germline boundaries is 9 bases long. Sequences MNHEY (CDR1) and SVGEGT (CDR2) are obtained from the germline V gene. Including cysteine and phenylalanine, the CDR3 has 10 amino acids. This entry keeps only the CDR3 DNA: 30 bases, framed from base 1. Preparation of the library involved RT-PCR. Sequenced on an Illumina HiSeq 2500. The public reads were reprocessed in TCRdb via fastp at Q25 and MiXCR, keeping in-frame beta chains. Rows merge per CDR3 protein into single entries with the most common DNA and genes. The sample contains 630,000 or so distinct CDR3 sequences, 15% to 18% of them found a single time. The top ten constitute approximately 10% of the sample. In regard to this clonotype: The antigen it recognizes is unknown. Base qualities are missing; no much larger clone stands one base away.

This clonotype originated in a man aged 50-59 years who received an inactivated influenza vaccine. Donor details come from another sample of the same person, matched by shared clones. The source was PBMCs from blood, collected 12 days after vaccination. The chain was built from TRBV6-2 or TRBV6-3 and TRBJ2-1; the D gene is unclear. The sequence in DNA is TGTGCCAGCGGCAGAGGAGAGCAGTTCTTC. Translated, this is CASGRGEQFF.